The 8 T cell receptor beta chains below come from one sample, sequenced in a study of shared clonotypes between healthy human individuals (dated by TCRdb to 2020 to 2022). The library relied on the immunoSEQ multiplex PCR assay. TCRdb carries this immuneACCESS record with in-frame sequences only. Its versions omit some clonotypes, under half of them owing to an unresolved V gene in the studies checked, with the rest unexplained. For this sample the table gives 550,000 to 700,000 clones, of which more than 70% were detected only once. Together, the top ten hold roughly 1.9% of the sample. Sequenced input: memory CD4+ T cells sorted from blood. What the cell subset or site label conveys for this sample: CD45RA-negative fraction. These receptor sequences come from a woman under 40 in good health.

The chain carries TRBV10-3 and TRBJ2-7; 7 nucleotides match TRBD1. CDR3 length equals 13 residues. The V and J ends lost 10 bases and 2 bases, in that order; junction bases with no gene match: 8. Per the germline V gene, CDR1 is ENHRY and CDR2 is SYGVKD. In nucleotides, the CDR3 is TGTGCCACTAAAGGGACAGCTACCTACGAGCAGTACTTC. Translation gives CATKGTATYEQYF.

This clone was counted ten times or more. Other DNA sequences in the same sample also yield this CDR3. The chain has TRBV5-1 and TRBJ2-1, with D unresolved. The CDR3 has 14 amino acids. V shed 0 bases and J shed 4 bases, with 8 bases lying between them. Germline lookup yields CDR1 SGHRS and CDR2 YFSETQ. CDR3 bases: TGCGCCAGCAGCTTGGGTCACGGTTACAATGAGCAGTTCTTC. Protein product: CASSLGHGYNEQFF.

The CDR3 region is CASSLSGLGNTIYF. DNA for the CDR3: TGTGCCAGCAGTTTATCAGGACTTGGAAACACCATATATTTT. The chain is built from TRBV28 and TRBJ1-3; D unresolved. Germline-derived CDR1 and CDR2 are MDHEN and SYDVKM. The CDR3 totals 14 residues. Trimming removed 1 base at V and 3 bases at J, with 7 bases between.

J is TRBJ1-4 and V is TRBV2; TRBD1 agrees at 8 bases. The CDR3 contains 14 residues. Germline CDR1 and CDR2: SNHLY and FYNNEI. J was trimmed by 5 bases and V by 8 bases; bases with no gene match: 7. This CDR3 is CASQGAGVNEKLFF. The CDR3 coding sequence is TGTGCCAGCCAGGGGGCAGGGGTGAATGAAAAACTGTTTTTT.

The chain links TRBV5-5 to TRBJ1-1; possible D gene TRBD1, 6 bases. Trimming took off 1 base at V and 4 bases at J, with 14 bases between the two ends. The CDR3 is 15 residues long. Germline CDR1 SGHKS, CDR2 YYEKEE (reference sequence). CDR3 nucleotides: TGTGCCAGCAGCTTGTCGGGGGCCCGGAGCACTGAAGCTTTCTTT. This codes for CASSLSGARSTEAFF.

The chain is built from TRBV4-2 and TRBJ2-3, with a possible D match to TRBD2 (6 bases). With 1 base removed from V and 1 base from J, the gap between germline ends came to 18 bases. Germline V lookup: CDR1 LGHNA, CDR2 YNFKEQ. This CDR3 comprises 18 residues. The CDR3 is CASSQGGFRRGGTDTQYF. The CDR3 DNA is TGTGCCAGCAGCCAAGGAGGGTTTAGGAGGGGAGGCACAGATACGCAGTATTTT.

The V and J genes are TRBV11-3 and TRBJ2-1, with 8 bases identical to TRBD2. Losses at the gene ends were 1 base for V and 7 bases for J; bases not matched to a gene: 9. CDR3 length equals 16 residues. Per the germline V gene, CDR1 is SGHNT and CDR2 is YENEEA. As DNA, the CDR3 is TGTGCCAGCAGCTTAGTGCCCGGGGGGGCTGCAAATGAGCAGTTCTTC. Translation: CASSLVPGGAANEQFF.

This clone was counted between two and nine times. This chain links TRBV7-9 with TRBJ2-7; D gene unclear. Germline assignment: CDR1 SEHNR and CDR2 FQNEAQ (reference sequence). Trimming stripped 7 bases from V and 2 bases from J, with 12 bases between. The CDR3 is 13 residues long. CDR3 nucleotide sequence: TGTGCCAGCAATCGTCTCACCGCCTACGAGCAGTACTTC. Protein sequence: CASNRLTAYEQYF. Supplemented by reference TRBV7-9 and TRBJ2-7, the full variable domain reads DTGVSQNPRHKITKRGQNVTFRCDPISEHNRLYWYRQTLGQGPEFLTYFQNEAQLEKSRLLSDRFSAERPKGSFSTLEIQRTEQGDSAMYLCASNRLTAYEQYFGPGTRLTVT.